The 22 T cell receptor beta chains reported below all come from one sample, sequenced in a study of cytomegalovirus exposure and HLA in healthy donors. PCR was performed using 60 Vbeta and 13 Jbeta primers. The method was immunoSEQ multiplex PCR; TCRdb's version includes in-frame clones alone and lacks a portion of them. The data hold about 72,000 clones, with around 82% observed a single time. Input material: PBMCs. These receptors were taken from a man younger than 30 in good health and CMV-seronegative.

The chain carries TRBV2 and TRBJ1-4, with 9 nucleotides matching TRBD1. Germline CDR1 reads SNHLY; CDR2 reads FYNNEI. The CDR3 totals 16 residues. The V segment lost 4 bases and the J segment 5 bases; nucleotides outside the gene matches: 8. The CDR3, as DNA: TGTGCCAGCAGTGTCCGGGACAGGGAGGGGAATGAAAAACTGTTTTTT. Translation: CASSVRDREGNEKLFF.

The rearrangement uses TRBV30 and TRBJ2-1, with D possibly matching TRBD2 (5 bases). The CDR3 covers 13 residues. The germline V gene has CDR1 GTSNPN and CDR2 SVGIG (reference sequence). V was pared by 0 bases and J by 9 bases, with 12 bases between. CDR3 in amino acids: CAWSVRTEGEQFF. CDR3 sequence (DNA): TGTGCCTGGAGTGTACGTACAGAGGGTGAGCAGTTCTTC.

The rearrangement joins TRBV28 to TRBJ2-4, with no clear D. This CDR3 contains 17 residues. Germline CDR1 MDHEN, CDR2 SYDVKM. With 3 bases removed from V and 2 bases from J, the gap between germline ends came to 17 bases. The CDR3 DNA sequence: TGTGCCAGCAGTTTCCGAGGCGACCCTCTTACCAAAAACATTCAGTACTTC. Translated, it gives CASSFRGDPLTKNIQYF.

The chain recombines TRBV5-1 with TRBJ2-7; D call uncertain. Germline V gene sequence: CDR1 SGHRS, CDR2 YFSETQ. This CDR3 comprises 9 residues. V lost 9 bases and J 3 bases, leaving 4 bases between the germline ends. DNA of the CDR3: TGCGCCACCTACTACGAGCAGTACTTC. Its translation: CATYYEQYF.

The chain is built from TRBV20-1 and TRBJ2-1; D call uncertain. The length of the CDR3 is 11 residues. CDR1 and CDR2 from the germline V gene are DFQATT and SNEGSKA (reference sequence). Trimming left V 2 bases short and J 9 bases short, with 8 bases between. This chain's CDR3 is CSARTQFEQFF. The CDR3 DNA reads TGCAGTGCTAGAACCCAGTTTGAGCAGTTCTTC.

The chain joins TRBV15 to TRBJ1-1; D might be TRBD1 (5 bases). The CDR3 contains 14 residues. Trimming shortened V by 1 base and J by 12 bases, and 18 bases separated the two germline ends. CDR1 is LNHNV, CDR2 YYDKDF, per germline (reference sequence). The CDR3 DNA reads TGTGCCACCAGCAGAGTCCGCGGGGGGGGAGGAACTTTCTTT. It yields the protein CATSRVRGGGGTFF.

The J gene is TRBJ1-2, the V gene TRBV12-5, with no clear D. The ends were cut back, 0 bases at V and 4 bases at J, with 21 bases in the middle. The CDR3 consists of 18 residues. Germline V lookup: CDR1 LGHNT, CDR2 FRNRAP. The CDR3 nucleotides are TGTGCTAGTGGTTTGGTATCCCCACCAGGCCGGCTAAGCTATGGCTACACCTTC. This codes for CASGLVSPPGRLSYGYTF.

The chain combines TRBV7-9 with TRBJ2-7, with 7 bases matching TRBD1. CDR1 is SEHNR, CDR2 FQNEAQ, per germline (reference sequence). With V trimmed by 5 bases and J by 0 bases, 4 bases remained unmatched. The CDR3 loop spans 14 amino acids. CDR3 amino acids: CASSPWDSSYEQYF. CDR3 in DNA: TGTGCCAGCAGCCCTTGGGACAGCTCCTACGAGCAGTACTTC.

This clone was detected once. V is TRBV4-1 and J is TRBJ2-3, with a possible D match to TRBD1 (5 bases). This CDR3 has 17 amino acids. Between the trimmed V and J ends, which lost 0 bases and 4 bases, there was a span of 17 bases. The germline gives CDR1 MGHRA, CDR2 YSYEKL. The CDR3 is CASSQDVPGLGADTQYF. The CDR3 DNA sequence: TGCGCCAGCAGCCAAGACGTCCCAGGATTAGGGGCAGATACGCAGTATTTT.

The chain uses TRBV6-1 and TRBJ2-5, with TRBD1 as a possible D gene (6 bases). Germline loops: CDR1 MNHNS, CDR2 SASEGT. V was clipped by 2 bases and J by 1 base, with 8 bases between them. There are 14 residues in the CDR3. CDR3 DNA sequence: TGTGCCAGCAGTGAATGGGGGCCCCAAGAGACCCAGTACTTC. This sequence encodes CASSEWGPQETQYF.

The chain recombines TRBV7-2 with TRBJ2-2; 10 bases map to TRBD2. Trimming took 5 bases from V and 4 from J; bases not matched to a gene: 7. Looked up from germline, CDR1 is SGHTA and CDR2 is FQGNSA. This CDR3 contains 16 residues. CDR3 sequence: CASSGGTSVFTGELFF. CDR3 DNA sequence: TGTGCCAGCAGCGGAGGGACTAGCGTATTCACCGGGGAGCTGTTTTTT.

The V and J genes are TRBV4-1 and TRBJ2-7, with a tentative D call TRBD2 (6 bases). Germline V gene data show CDR1 as MGHRA and CDR2 as YSYEKL. Trimming stripped 1 base from V and 0 bases from J, with 13 bases between. The CDR3 is made up of 16 amino acids. CDR3 residues: CASSQVGFGSSYEQYF. Here the CDR3 DNA reads TGCGCCAGCAGCCAAGTTGGATTCGGGAGCTCCTACGAGCAGTACTTC.

The chain employs TRBV6-5 and TRBJ1-1, with 7 bases that match TRBD1. With 5 bases clipped from V and 7 bases from J, the junction kept 4 bases outside the gene matches. The CDR3 loop spans 12 amino acids. Germline loops: CDR1 MNHEY, CDR2 SVGAGI. DNA of the CDR3: TGTGCCAGCAGTAAAAGGACAGGTGAAGCTTTCTTT. The encoded protein is CASSKRTGEAFF.

In DNA, the CDR3 is TGTGCCATCAGTGAGATGACAGCTTATGGCTACACCTTC. Its protein product is CAISEMTAYGYTF. The chain recombines TRBV10-3 with TRBJ1-2; possibly TRBD1 for D (5 bases). Between the trimmed V and J ends, which lost 2 bases and 5 bases, there was a span of 9 bases. This CDR3 contains 13 residues. Germline CDR1 reads ENHRY; CDR2 reads SYGVKD.

The table lists this clone with a count of one. The rearrangement uses TRBV28 and TRBJ2-5, with D maybe TRBD2 (6 bases). The CDR3 has 14 residues. Trimming took off 6 bases at V and 0 bases at J, with 11 bases between the two ends. Per germline, CDR1 MDHEN and CDR2 SYDVKM. CDR3 DNA sequence: TGTGCCAGCAGCTGGAGGGCTGACCAAGAGACCCAGTACTTC. This gives the protein CASSWRADQETQYF.

V and J are TRBV10-3 and TRBJ1-2; TRBD1 is a possible D gene (6 bases). V shed 10 bases and J shed 4 bases, with 16 bases lying between them. CDR1 is ENHRY, CDR2 SYGVKD, per germline. CDR3 length equals 13 residues. The CDR3 sequence: CANGGAQGYGYTF. The CDR3 coding sequence is TGTGCCAACGGGGGGGCGCAAGGCTATGGCTACACCTTC.

The chain couples TRBV30 to TRBJ1-1; D call uncertain. This CDR3 is built from 13 residues. In germline, CDR1 is GTSNPN, CDR2 SVGIG (reference sequence). V lost 5 bases to trimming and J lost 4 bases, with 14 bases between them. CDR3 in DNA: TGTGCCTGGGGCGGGGAGGGAAGCACTGAAGCTTTCTTT. Residues: CAWGGEGSTEAFF.

This clone was counted a few times. The rearrangement joins TRBV2 to TRBJ1-1; 10 nucleotides align to TRBD1. V shed 7 bases and J 0 bases; nucleotides not matched to a gene: 8. The CDR3 covers 16 residues. Germline-derived CDR1 and CDR2 are SNHLY and FYNNEI. The CDR3 nucleotides read TGTGCCAGCATAAGGGACAGGGGAGGAGTGAACACTGAAGCTTTCTTT. Protein sequence: CASIRDRGGVNTEAFF.

This chain links TRBV7-9 with TRBJ1-6; 8 bases align to TRBD1. This CDR3 comprises 16 residues. Trimming removed 4 bases from V and 10 bases from J; junction bases left unmatched: 12. Per germline, CDR1 SEHNR and CDR2 FQNEAQ (reference sequence). In DNA form, the CDR3 reads TGTGCCAGCAGCTCGATCACAGGGGGTAGTAACTCACCCCTCCACTTT. Translating it yields CASSSITGGSNSPLHF.

The table lists this clone with a count of one. The V and J genes are TRBV9 and TRBJ2-7; 9 nucleotides agree with TRBD1. Trimming removed 0 bases from V and 3 bases from J; junction bases left unmatched: 4. CDR3 length equals 15 residues. Germline CDR1 and CDR2: SGDLS and YYNGEE. The CDR3 protein is CASSVDWDRDYEQYF. The DNA for the CDR3 is TGTGCCAGCAGCGTAGACTGGGACAGGGACTACGAGCAGTACTTC.

The chain carries TRBV2 and TRBJ2-1, with a tentative D call TRBD2 (7 bases). There are 15 residues in the CDR3. Trimming removed 6 bases from V and 0 bases from J, with 12 bases in between. CDR1 is SNHLY and CDR2 is FYNNEI in the germline V gene. The CDR3 is CASRRGGSSYNEQFF. CDR3 DNA: TGTGCCAGCAGAAGGGGGGGGTCCTCCTACAATGAGCAGTTCTTC.

This sequence joins TRBV7-3 and TRBJ1-1; TRBD1 might be the D (6 bases). This CDR3 contains 16 residues. Germline V gives CDR1 SGHTA, CDR2 FQGTGA. Trimming shortened V by 5 bases and J by 0 bases, and 16 bases separated the two germline ends. CDR3 sequence (DNA): TGTGCCAGCAGCCAACTAGACAGGTTCATGAACACTGAAGCTTTCTTT. Protein product: CASSQLDRFMNTEAFF.